This T cell receptor beta chain stems from a study of CD8+CD57+ T cells in acquired aplastic anemia. Study-wide context: On average, sorted CD4+ and CD8+ cells gave roughly 3 ug of DNA.

CDR1 is SGDLS and CDR2 is YYNGEE in the germline V gene. The V segment lost 2 bases and the J segment 4 bases; nucleotides outside the gene matches: 2. The CDR3 spans 16 residues. For CDR3 and TCR beta VDJ profiling, genomic DNA was the template used. TCRdb reprocessed the reads with MiXCR, giving one entry per CDR3 protein. The sample includes about 190,000 distinct CDR3 sequences, around 50% of them seen just once. The sample was sorted CD4+, CD8+, or CD8+CD57+ T cells (not recorded which) from PBMCs. This sequence was found in a human donor in good health, serving as a control. The rearrangement joins TRBV9 to TRBJ2-3; 15 nucleotides agree with TRBD2. The CDR3 spells CASSVGLAGGADTQYF. CDR3 nucleotides: TGTGCCAGCAGCGTTGGACTAGCGGGGGGGGCAGATACGCAGTATTTT.